The sample holds a few counts of the clone carrying this T cell receptor (beta chain). CDR1 and CDR2 (germline): SGHRS, YFSETQ. The CDR3 runs 15 residues. With V trimmed by 4 bases and J by 2 bases, 8 bases remained unmatched. Constant-segment primers served in 5'RACE that generated TCR alpha and TCR beta cDNA libraries bearing sample barcodes and UMIs. TCRdb fed the 5' RACE reads into MiXCR, producing one record per CDR3 protein. In the table there are about 270,000 distinct CDR3 sequences, 15% to 17% of which are singletons. The data were taken from a study of T-cell memory formation after mild COVID-19.

The sample taken for sequencing was PBMCs or a T cell subset sorted from them (not recorded which). This TCR was recovered from an adult woman who had mild COVID-19 (a few samples of this study predate the infection). Cell type and time point are not known. The gene calls are TRBV5-1 and TRBJ1-2; 7 nucleotides align to TRBD1. The DNA of the CDR3 is TGCGCCAGCAGCCCACAGGGGACTCTGAACTATGGCTACACCTTC. Protein sequence: CASSPQGTLNYGYTF.